The entry below describes one T cell receptor beta chain. Its cognate antigen is unknown. The sample's treatment: roughly ten-day PBMC culture with coronavirus spike peptide pools or control peptides (ViraFEST assay). CD4+ T lymphocytes from the unexposed donor were collected before the COVID-19 pandemic (2011-2018). These data belong to a study of vaccination and CD4 T cells after COVID-19. The CDR3 is 16 amino acids. Trimming stripped 7 bases from V and 1 base from J, with 19 bases between. The V gene's germline CDR1 is MNHNS and CDR2 SASEGT. The Oncomine TCR Beta short-read assay was applied to DNA of cultured CD4+ T cells. TCRdb used MiXCR to reprocess the PCR reads, holding one entry per CDR3 protein. The table records some 7,800 distinct CDR3 sequences, under 60% of them present only once.

This chain uses TRBV6-1 with TRBJ1-2, with a possible D match to TRBD1 (5 bases). The sample comprised CD4+ T cells from blood, cultured in vitro. This TCR was sampled from a human donor in good health. This CDR3 reads CASTDVTGRFNYGYTF. The CDR3 DNA sequence: TGTGCCAGCACCGATGTCACAGGACGTTTTAACTATGGCTACACCTTC.